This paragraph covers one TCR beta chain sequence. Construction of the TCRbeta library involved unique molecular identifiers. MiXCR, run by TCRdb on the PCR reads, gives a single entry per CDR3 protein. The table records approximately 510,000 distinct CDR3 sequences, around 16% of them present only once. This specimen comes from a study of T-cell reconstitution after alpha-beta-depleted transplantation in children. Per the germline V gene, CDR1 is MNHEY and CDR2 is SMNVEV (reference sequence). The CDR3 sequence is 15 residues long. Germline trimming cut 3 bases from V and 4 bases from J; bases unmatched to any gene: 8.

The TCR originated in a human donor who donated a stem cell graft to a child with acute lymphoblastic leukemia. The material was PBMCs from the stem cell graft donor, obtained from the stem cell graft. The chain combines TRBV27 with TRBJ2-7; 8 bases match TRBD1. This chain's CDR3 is CASSFWGTGPYEQYF. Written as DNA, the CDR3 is TGTGCCAGCAGTTTTTGGGGGACAGGTCCGTACGAGCAGTACTTC.